Listed here are 11 T cell receptor beta chains from one sample, sequenced in a study of T cell changes during pregnancy in multiple sclerosis. The data were produced by immunoSEQ multiplex PCR, yet TCRdb's version contains in-frame clones alone and is incomplete. The table lists over 70,000 clones, 80% to 95% of them singletons. The sequencing used peripheral blood, collected in the first trimester of pregnancy. The receptors here all came from a female donor in good health, enrolled as a control in a pregnancy study.

This sequence joins TRBV21-1 and TRBJ2-2; the D segment call TRBD2 is taken from the table without a DNA check. TRBV21-1 corresponds to a pseudogene. The CDR3 runs to 18 residues. The CDR3 loop reads CASSKPHRERPNTGELFF. The CDR3 DNA follows: TGTGCCAGCAGCAAACCACACCGGGAGAGACCGAACACCGGGGAGCTGTTTTTT.

V and J are TRBV11-2 and TRBJ2-7, with D possibly being TRBD1 (6 bases). CDR3 length: 13 residues. Germline V lookup: CDR1 SGHAT, CDR2 FQNNGV. The V gene lost 5 bases and the J gene lost 7 bases, with 15 bases spanning the gap. CDR3 sequence (DNA): TGTGCCAGCAGCCGGGACACTTGGGGGGAGCAGTACTTC. Residues: CASSRDTWGEQYF.

The chain couples TRBV6-6 to TRBJ2-7, with 10 bases fitting TRBD2. The CDR3 loop spans 14 amino acids. V dropped 6 bases and J dropped 4; count of bases not matched to a gene: 6. Germline V gene sequence: CDR1 MNHNY, CDR2 SVGAGI (reference sequence). The CDR3 DNA follows: TGTGCCAGCAGCCGGACTAGCGGAATTTACGAGCAGTACTTC. It codes for CASSRTSGIYEQYF.

The rearrangement uses TRBV5-4 and TRBJ1-3; 7 bases agree with TRBD1. The V gene's germline CDR1 is SGHNT and CDR2 YYREEE (reference sequence). The V gene end was trimmed by 0 bases and the J gene end by 0 bases; junction bases not matched to a gene: 9. The CDR3 runs to 18 residues. The DNA of the CDR3 is TGTGCCAGCAGCTTGGACCCTCTCGGGACAGACTCTGGAAACACCATATATTTT. This sequence encodes CASSLDPLGTDSGNTIYF.

This chain connects TRBV19 to TRBJ2-7; a weak D match, TRBD1 (5 bases). The germline gives CDR1 LNHDA, CDR2 SQIVND (reference sequence). This CDR3 has 17 amino acids. With 0 bases removed from V and 1 base from J, the gap between germline ends came to 16 bases. This CDR3 reads CASSIDRVGYSSYEQYF. The CDR3 bases are TGTGCCAGTAGTATAGACAGGGTGGGCTACAGTTCCTACGAGCAGTACTTC. The full variable domain, completed using reference TRBV19 and TRBJ2-7, is DGGITQSPKYLFRKEGQNVTLSCEQNLNHDAMYWYRQDPGQGLRLIYYSQIVNDFQKGDIAEGYSVSREKKESFPLTVTSAQKNPTAFYLCASSIDRVGYSSYEQYFGPGTRLTVT.

This chain connects TRBV6-1 to TRBJ1-1; D is ambiguous. CDR3 length equals 12 residues. In germline, CDR1 is MNHNS, CDR2 SASEGT. V lost 2 bases and J lost 2, with 3 bases in between. The CDR3, as DNA: TGTGCCAGCAGTGAACCTAACACTGAAGCTTTCTTT. Translation: CASSEPNTEAFF.

V gene TRBV1 combines with J gene TRBJ1-5. TRBV1 is deemed a pseudogene. The length of the CDR3 is 17 residues. The CDR3 region is CTSSHSGPRGVNQPQHF. The DNA of the CDR3 is TGCACCAGCAGCCACTCGGGCCCCCGGGGAGTCAACCAGCCCCAGCATTTT.

The chain combines TRBV21-1 with TRBJ2-1; TRBD2, the D gene given by the table, was not confirmed from the DNA. TRBV21-1 has pseudogene status. CDR3 length: 15 amino acids. CDR3 sequence reads: CASASGSSVFNEQFF. The CDR3 bases are TGTGCCAGCGCTAGCGGGAGTAGCGTTTTCAATGAGCAGTTCTTC.

The J gene is TRBJ2-1, the V gene TRBV9; TRBD2 matches 8 bases. J gave up 2 bases and V 7 bases, and 11 bases lay outside the gene matches. The CDR3 contains 16 residues. Per the germline V gene, CDR1 is SGDLS and CDR2 is YYNGEE. In nucleotides, the CDR3 is TGTGCCAGCTCCTGGGGAGCGGGAGCGGCCTACAATGAGCAGTTCTTC. It codes for CASSWGAGAAYNEQFF.

The rearrangement joins TRBV7-8 to TRBJ1-2, with 8 bases lining up with TRBD1. This CDR3 comprises 15 residues. CDR1 and CDR2 from the germline V gene are SGHVS and FQNEAQ. The ends lost 0 bases at V and 8 bases at J; junction bases unmatched: 8. Here the CDR3 reads CASSLAGQGARGYTF. CDR3 DNA: TGTGCCAGCAGCTTAGCGGGGCAGGGGGCGCGAGGCTACACCTTC.

The rearrangement links TRBV7-2 to TRBJ2-1, with TRBD2 as a possible D gene (5 bases). The germline V and J ends were trimmed by 0 bases and 2 bases, with 5 bases remaining between them. The CDR3 is made up of 14 amino acids. CDR1 SGHTA and CDR2 FQGNSA come from the germline V gene. The CDR3 is CASSLAGAYNEQFF. DNA of the CDR3: TGTGCCAGCAGCTTAGCGGGAGCCTACAATGAGCAGTTCTTC. The variable domain in full, with the rest retrieved from reference TRBV7-2 and TRBJ2-1, is GAGVSQSPSNKVTEKGKDVELRCDPISGHTALYWYRQSLGQGLEFLIYFQGNSAPDKSGLPSDRFSAERTGGSVSTLTIQRTQQEDSAVYLCASSLAGAYNEQFFGPGTRLTVL.